This entry features one TCR beta chain sequence. The data were taken from a study of cytomegalovirus exposure and HLA in healthy donors. PCR used 60 Vbeta primers and 13 Jbeta primers. Sequencing used immunoSEQ multiplex PCR; TCRdb keeps in-frame clones, though not all of them. The table shows more than 200,000 clones, with around 85% occurring only once. The CDR3 is 13 residues long. The J gene is TRBJ2-3, the V gene TRBV21-1; the table names TRBD2, a call not compared with the DNA. TRBV21-1 is designated a pseudogene. The source of this sequence is a human donor in good health. Sequencing input: PBMCs. For the CDR3, the DNA is TGTGCCAGCAGCAAGGAAGAGGGAGATACGCAGTATTTT. It yields the protein CASSKEEGDTQYF.